This TCR beta chain was sequenced in a study of shared clonotypes between healthy human individuals. This table comes from immunoSEQ multiplex PCR, and its TCRdb copy is limited to in-frame clones, with some not included. The data show over a million clones, with 95% to 97% seen just once and roughly 1.2% held by the top ten. This clone was detected once. This CDR3 has 19 amino acids. Trimming removed 2 bases from V and 4 bases from J, with 26 bases in between. From germline, CDR1 is SGHAT and CDR2 FQNNGV. The source material was naive CD4+ T cells sorted from blood. The subset: CD45RA+ positively selected. The chain carries TRBV11-2 and TRBJ2-5; a possible D gene is TRBD2 (7 bases). This receptor was obtained from a man under 40 in good health. This CDR3 is CASSLYGGPGGGLGETQYF. The CDR3 region has the DNA TGTGCCAGCAGCTTATACGGGGGGCCTGGCGGGGGCTTAGGAGAGACCCAGTACTTC.